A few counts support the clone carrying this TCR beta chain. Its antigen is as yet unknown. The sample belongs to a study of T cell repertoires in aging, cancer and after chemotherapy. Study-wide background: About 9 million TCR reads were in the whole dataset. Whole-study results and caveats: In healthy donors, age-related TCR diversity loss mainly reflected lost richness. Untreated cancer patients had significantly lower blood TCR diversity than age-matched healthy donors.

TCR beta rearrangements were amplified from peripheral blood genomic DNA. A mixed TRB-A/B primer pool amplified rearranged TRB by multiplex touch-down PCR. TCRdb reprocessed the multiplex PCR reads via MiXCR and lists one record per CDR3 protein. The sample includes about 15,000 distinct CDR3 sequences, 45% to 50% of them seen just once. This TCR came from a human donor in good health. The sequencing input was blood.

The CDR3 here is CASSYSLANEQFF. Written as DNA, the CDR3 is TGTGCCAGCAGTTACTCCCTCGCTAATGAGCAGTTCTTC. The J gene is TRBJ2-1, the V gene TRBV6-6; D not certain. CDR3 size: 13 residues. Germline lookup yields CDR1 MNHNY and CDR2 SVGAGI (reference sequence). Trimming shortened V by 0 bases and J by 7 bases, and 7 bases separated the two germline ends.